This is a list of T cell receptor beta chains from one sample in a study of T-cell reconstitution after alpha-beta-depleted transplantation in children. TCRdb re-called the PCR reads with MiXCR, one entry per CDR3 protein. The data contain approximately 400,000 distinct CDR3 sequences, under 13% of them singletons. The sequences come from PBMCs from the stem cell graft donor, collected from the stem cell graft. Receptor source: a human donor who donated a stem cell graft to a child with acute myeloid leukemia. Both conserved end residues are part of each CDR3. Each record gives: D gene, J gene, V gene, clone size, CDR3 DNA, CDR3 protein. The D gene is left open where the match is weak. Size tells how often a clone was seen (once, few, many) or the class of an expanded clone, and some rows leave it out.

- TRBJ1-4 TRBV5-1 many TGCGCCAGCAGCTTGGCCCGGGGTACTAATGAAAAACTGTTTTTT CASSLARGTNEKLFF
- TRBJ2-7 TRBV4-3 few TGCGCCAGCAGCCAACACGACAGCTCCTACGAGCAGTACTTC CASSQHDSSYEQYF
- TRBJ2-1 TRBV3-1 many TGTGCCAGCAGCCGAAGAGGAGACAATGAGCAGTTCTTC CASSRRGDNEQFF
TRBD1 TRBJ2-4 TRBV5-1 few TGCGCCAGCAGCTTAGGGGACAGGGGAAACATTCAGTACTTC CASSLGDRGNIQYF
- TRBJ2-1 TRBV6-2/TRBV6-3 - TGTGCCAGCAAGAACTCACAAACCTACAATGAGCAGTTCTTC CASKNSQTYNEQFF
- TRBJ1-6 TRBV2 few TGTGCCAGTAACGCGGGGCCGGATAATTCACCCCTCCACTTT CASNAGPDNSPLHF
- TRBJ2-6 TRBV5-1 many TGCGCCAGCAGCCGGGACGGTGCTGGGGCCAACGTCCTGACTTTC CASSRDGAGANVLTF
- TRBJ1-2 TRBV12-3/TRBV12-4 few TGTGCCAGCAGTTTAAGTGTCGTCGGCTACACCTTC CASSLSVVGYTF
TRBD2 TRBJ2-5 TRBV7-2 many TGTGCCAGCAGCGTAGGACTAGCAAAGCAGACCCAGTACTTC CASSVGLAKQTQYF
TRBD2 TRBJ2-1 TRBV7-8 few TGTGCCAGCAATAGCGGGATCGCCTACAATGAGCAGTTCTTC CASNSGIAYNEQFF
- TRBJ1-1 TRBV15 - TGTGCCACCAGCAGAGATCAGGGTTTGGACACTGAAGCTTTCTTT CATSRDQGLDTEAFF
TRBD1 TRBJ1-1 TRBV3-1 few TGTGCCAGCAGCTCACGCGGGACAGGATCCACTGAAGCTTTCTTT CASSSRGTGSTEAFF
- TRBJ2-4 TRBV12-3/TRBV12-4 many TGTGCCAGCAGTTTAGTTGGCAGAAGAGCCAAAAACATTCAGTACTTC CASSLVGRRAKNIQYF
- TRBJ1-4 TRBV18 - TGTGCCAGCTCACCACGGGGGCAGGATGAAAAACTGTTTTTT CASSPRGQDEKLFF
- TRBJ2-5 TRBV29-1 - TGCAGCGTTGAAAGACAGTACCAAGAGACCCAGTACTTC CSVERQYQETQYF
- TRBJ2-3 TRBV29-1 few TGCAGCGTTGGATGGGGGGCCCCCCGGGATACGCAGTATTTT CSVGWGAPRDTQYF
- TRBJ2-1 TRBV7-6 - TGTGCCAGCAGCTATCTAGTTTACAATGAGCAGTTCTTC CASSYLVYNEQFF
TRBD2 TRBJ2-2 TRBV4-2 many TGTGCCAGCAGCCAAGCAAGCGGGGGGGACACCGGGGAGCTGTTTTTT CASSQASGGDTGELFF
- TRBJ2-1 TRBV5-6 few TGTGCCAGCAGTTTACAGTTCTTC CASSLQFF
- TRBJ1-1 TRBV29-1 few TGCAGCGTTGAAGGGCGACCAAGGGGCCCGAACACTGAAGCTTTCTTT CSVEGRPRGPNTEAFF
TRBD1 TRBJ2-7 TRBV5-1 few TGCGCCAGCCGCGGACAGGGGGTCTACGAGCAGTACTTC CASRGQGVYEQYF
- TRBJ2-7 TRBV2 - TGTGCCAGCAGTGTTCTCTGGTACGAGCAGTACTTC CASSVLWYEQYF
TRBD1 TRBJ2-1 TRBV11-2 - TGTGCCAGCAGCCCAGATTGGGGGACAGCCTCCTACAATGAGCAGTTCTTC CASSPDWGTASYNEQFF